This TCR beta chain was identified in a study of cytomegalovirus exposure and HLA in healthy donors. The PCR employed 60 Vbeta primers together with 13 Jbeta primers. Only in-frame clones appear in the TCRdb table, and some are missing; sequencing was by immunoSEQ multiplex PCR. Of more than 110,000 clones in the sample, roughly four fifths were seen once. Points from the study as a whole: Within a later analysis, the majority of CMV-associated TCR beta chains appeared HLA-restricted. Later analysis placed DRB1 highest and HLA-C lowest in TCR association rates, which differed by HLA locus.

Germline loops: CDR1 LGHNT, CDR2 FRNRAP. Trimming cost V 0 bases and J 4 bases; bases outside gene matches: 8. This CDR3 is built from 16 residues. Points on this clone: Its antigen is not known. This sample also contains other DNA sequences that code for the same CDR3.

The sequence was obtained from a man aged 40-55 years in good health and CMV-seropositive. The chain joins TRBV12-5 to TRBJ2-7; 8 positions match TRBD1. The sample was PBMCs. The CDR3: CASGLVLRTGSYEQYF. The DNA of the CDR3 is TGTGCTAGTGGTTTGGTACTCAGGACAGGGTCGTACGAGCAGTACTTC.